A selection of T cell receptor beta chains follows, all from one sample in a study of T cell repertoires in cytomegalovirus infection. No antigen is known for these receptors. Using its own MiXCR run on the reads, TCRdb lists one record per CDR3 protein. The sample records roughly 800,000 distinct CDR3 sequences, almost 30% being singletons. Sequences were derived from cultured CD8+ T cells from PBMCs, sampled from culture after CMV antigen stimulation. The receptors derive from a human donor in good health (CMV status not recorded). Some clones in this sample may be carry-over from other donors' samples. CDR3s include the opening cysteine and the closing phenylalanine or tryptophan. The order of the fields is J gene, V gene, D gene, clone size, CDR3 DNA, CDR3 protein. The D gene is left open where the match is weak. Clone sizes are given selectively: once, few, many, or a class where the clone is expanded.

TRBJ2-1,TRBV7-6,.,few,TGTGCCAGCAGCTTAGAGGCAGGTTCCAATGAGCAGTTCTTC,CASSLEAGSNEQFF
TRBJ2-1,TRBV2,.,.,TGTGCCAGCAGTGAAGGGGGGAGCGATGAGCAGTTCTTC,CASSEGGSDEQFF
TRBJ1-3,TRBV6-5,.,.,TGTGCCAGCAGACTTATCTCTGGAAACACCATATATTTT,CASRLISGNTIYF
TRBJ1-6,TRBV7-1,.,.,TGTGCCAGCACCGCAGGAAGCTCCTATAATTCACCCCTCCACTTT,CASTAGSSYNSPLHF
TRBJ1-1,TRBV24-1,TRBD1,once,TGTGCCACCAGTGAACCGGACAGGACTGAAGCTTTCTTT,CATSEPDRTEAFF
TRBJ2-1,TRBV7-9,.,.,TGTGCCAGCAGCCCGGGGGAGGCTGCCTACAATGAGCAGTTCTTC,CASSPGEAAYNEQFF
TRBJ2-5,TRBV7-6,TRBD1,few,TGTGCCAGCAGCTTATGGGACAGGGTTGAGACCCAGTACTTC,CASSLWDRVETQYF
TRBJ1-5,TRBV6-1,.,.,TGTGCCAGCAGGTGGGACGAGGGCTATCAGCCCCAGCATTTT,CASRWDEGYQPQHF
TRBJ2-7,TRBV12-5,.,few,TGTGCTAGTGGTTTTGGTCGCGAGCAGTACTTC,CASGFGREQYF
TRBJ2-1,TRBV14,.,few,TGTGCCAGCAGCACGGGGCAGAATTACAATGAGCAGTTCTTC,CASSTGQNYNEQFF
TRBJ2-1,TRBV5-6,.,.,TGTGCCAGCAGTCATACAGGGAACTTACACAATGAGCAGTTCTTC,CASSHTGNLHNEQFF
TRBJ2-2,TRBV15,.,.,TGTGCCACCAGCAGAGATCGGGGACAATGGGGGGAGCTGTTTTTT,CATSRDRGQWGELFF
TRBJ2-1,TRBV3-1,.,.,TGTGCCAGCAGCGAAAGGCCAGGGAATTCCTACAATGAGCAGTTCTTC,CASSERPGNSYNEQFF
TRBJ2-5,TRBV10-3,.,few,TGTGCCATCAGTGAGTACGGACAGAAGGGACTATCTCGGGAGACCCAGTACTTC,CAISEYGQKGLSRETQYF
TRBJ1-1,TRBV15,TRBD1,.,TGTGCCACCAGCAGGACAGGGAGAAACACTGAAGCTTTCTTT,CATSRTGRNTEAFF
TRBJ1-6,TRBV27,.,.,TGTGCCAGCACCACAAGTTGGGGGTCAAATCCGAATTCACCCCTCCACTTT,CASTTSWGSNPNSPLHF
TRBJ2-3,TRBV12-3/TRBV12-4,.,many,TGTGCCAGCAGTTTAATTTCTAGCACAGATACGCAGTATTTT,CASSLISSTDTQYF
TRBJ1-1,TRBV5-6,.,few,TGTGCCAGCAGCTTGGCCTGGGGGAGGGGTGAAGCTTTCTTT,CASSLAWGRGEAFF
TRBJ2-2,TRBV6-1,TRBD1,few,TGTGCCAGCAGATTTACAGGGGGAGACACCGGGGAGCTGTTTTTT,CASRFTGGDTGELFF
TRBJ1-1,TRBV7-3,.,.,TGTGCCAGCAGCTTGGCAGCAGGGTACACTGAAGCTTTCTTT,CASSLAAGYTEAFF
TRBJ2-3,TRBV28,.,.,TGTGCCAGCAGTTCTTTTGTTTTAGGACATCCGGGACCACCAGATACGCAGTATTTT,CASSSFVLGHPGPPDTQYF
TRBJ2-6,TRBV7-2,TRBD1,.,TGTGCCAGCAGCCGAGAACCACAGGGGTCTATTCTTTGGTCTGGGGCCAACGTCCTGACTTTC,CASSREPQGSILWSGANVLTF
TRBJ2-5,TRBV6-5,TRBD2,few,TGTGCCAGCACGGAACAGCGGGGGGAAGAGACCCAGTACTTC,CASTEQRGEETQYF
TRBJ1-1,TRBV28,.,few,TGTGCCAGCAGGCCGGACGCACCGGACACTGAAGCTTTCTTT,CASRPDAPDTEAFF
TRBJ2-2,TRBV4-1,.,.,TGCGCCAGCAGCCAAGGGTATCGGGAGACCGGGGAGCTGTTTTTT,CASSQGYRETGELFF
TRBJ1-1,TRBV7-6,.,many,TGTGCCAGCAGCTCCAGGGTTTTCGAGGGGAACACTGAAGCTTTCTTT,CASSSRVFEGNTEAFF
TRBJ2-7,TRBV20-1,.,.,TGCAGTGCTAGAGTAGGCCATCCCTACGAGCAGTACTTC,CSARVGHPYEQYF
TRBJ1-1,TRBV7-6,.,.,TGTGCCAGCATCCATCCCACAGCCGAGGGGCCCACTGAAGCTTTCTTT,CASIHPTAEGPTEAFF
TRBJ1-1,TRBV7-2,.,many,TGTGCCAGCACCCGCAGCGAGAACACTGAAGCTTTCTTT,CASTRSENTEAFF
TRBJ2-1,TRBV18,TRBD1,few,TGTGCCAGCTCCATTACCGGGACAGGGGCATACAATGAGCAGTTCTTC,CASSITGTGAYNEQFF